This T cell receptor (beta chain) is from a study of blood T cell repertoires in COVID-19. Study context: The United States, Italy and Spain provided the acute and convalescent COVID-19 samples. T cells, B-cell-depleted T cells, or PBMCs supplied cDNA or gDNA.

Methods used by the authors: Amplification from reference gene primers served as the basis for estimated nucleated cell counts. The method was immunoSEQ multiplex PCR; TCRdb's version includes in-frame clones alone and lacks a portion of them. V and J calls and clone size are those listed in that table; D and trimming were worked out from the DNA. The sample holds about 180,000 clones, about three quarters seen once. V lost 1 base to trimming and J lost 4 bases, with 14 bases between them. Germline CDR1 reads SEHNR; CDR2 reads FQNEAQ (reference sequence). This CDR3 region has 15 residues. Sequenced input: peripheral blood. The genes are TRBV7-9 and TRBJ2-7; D might be TRBD1 (5 bases). The origin of this receptor is a woman aged 65 to 85 with acute or convalescent COVID-19. CDR3 bases: TGTGCCAGCAGCTTAGAGGCAGGGCGTGGGTACGAGCAGTACTTC. It encodes CASSLEAGRGYEQYF.